This TCR beta chain derives from a study of CD8 T cells in ankylosing spondylitis. General study results and limits: Within ankylosing spondylitis blood, a TCR beta motif made up of under 10 highly homologous variants appeared to be characteristic.

Germline values: CDR1 SEHNR, CDR2 FQNEAQ (reference sequence). The CDR3 runs to 13 residues. V lost 3 bases, J lost 1 base, and 3 bases lay in between. In its sample, this clonotype was seen many times. No antigen is known for it. Making the TCR beta libraries involved quantitative 5'-RACE with molecular barcodes. One entry per CDR3 protein, called by TCRdb with MiXCR from the 5' RACE reads. This sample carries about 220,000 distinct CDR3 sequences, around 6.6% of them seen once, and the ten largest clones take about 14%. The sequenced material came from blood, either unsorted or a sorted T cell fraction (not recorded which). This receptor was identified in a male donor with ankylosing spondylitis. The chain recombines TRBV7-9 with TRBJ1-4; D ambiguous. The CDR3 DNA sequence: TGTGCCAGCAGCTTGGTAACTAATGAAAAACTGTTTTTT. Encoded protein: CASSLVTNEKLFF.